Shown below are 8 T cell receptor beta chains from a single sample sequenced in a study of patients and donors after allogeneic stem cell transplantation. TCRdb reprocessed the RT-PCR reads with MiXCR, giving one entry per CDR3 protein. The sample contains 920,000 or so distinct CDR3 sequences, about a sixth of which appear only once. Material: blood, either unsorted or a sorted T cell fraction (not recorded which). These receptors all stem from a human donor who was either an allogeneic HSCT recipient or a stem cell or donor lymphocyte infusion donor (not recorded which). It is not recorded whose cells these are; they may come from a transplant donor.

The chain is built from TRBV5-6 and TRBJ1-2, with 10 bases fitting TRBD1. This CDR3 contains 14 residues. Unmatched junction bases numbered 3, after V lost 3 bases and J lost 4 bases. The germline V gene encodes CDR1 SGHDT and CDR2 YYEEEE. The CDR3 DNA reads as TGTGCCAGCAGCTCGACAGGGGGCAGCTATGGCTACACCTTC. Translated: CASSSTGGSYGYTF.

In its sample, this clonotype was seen a few times. The CDR3 DNA reads TGTGCCAGAGACAGGGGAGGAACTGAAGCTTTCTTT. Encoded protein: CARDRGGTEAFF. The chain carries TRBV30 and TRBJ1-1; TRBD1 agrees at 8 bases. CDR3 size: 12 residues. The J segment lost 5 bases and the V segment lost 8 bases, leaving 7 bases of the junction unmatched. Germline V gene sequence: CDR1 GTSNPN, CDR2 SVGIG (reference sequence).

This chain connects TRBV2 to TRBJ2-7; TRBD1 might be the D (6 bases). The V end was cut by 7 bases, the J end by 6 bases, with 10 bases between. The CDR3 spans 11 residues. Germline CDR1 is SNHLY and CDR2 is FYNNEI. The CDR3 spells CASIEGGEQYF. Written as DNA, the CDR3 is TGTGCCAGCATCGAAGGGGGCGAGCAGTACTTC.

The V and J genes are TRBV9 and TRBJ2-5; 9 bases align to TRBD2. From germline, CDR1 is SGDLS and CDR2 YYNGEE. Trimming at V came to 0 bases and at J to 5 bases, leaving 2 bases not matched to a gene. The CDR3 has 14 residues. The CDR3 sequence: CASSVEAGGETQYF. The CDR3 region has the DNA TGTGCCAGCAGCGTAGAGGCGGGAGGGGAGACCCAGTACTTC.

In its sample, this clonotype was seen many times. V is TRBV4-1 and J is TRBJ2-7, with a tentative D call TRBD1 (5 bases). The CDR3 runs to 13 residues. CDR1 and CDR2 from the germline V gene are MGHRA and YSYEKL. Trimming shortened V by 1 base and J by 4 bases, and 8 bases separated the two germline ends. The CDR3 sequence is CASSQAPGYEQYF. CDR3 nucleotides: TGCGCCAGCAGCCAAGCCCCAGGGTACGAGCAGTACTTC.

This clonotype was seen more than once but under ten times. V usage is TRBV12-3 or TRBV12-4 and J usage is TRBJ1-2, with D unclear. The CDR3 is 10 residues long. V was pared by 5 bases and J by 6 bases, with 4 bases between. CDR3 DNA sequence: TGTGCCAGCAGTGTCGATGGCTACACCTTC. Its protein is CASSVDGYTF.

The chain recombines TRBV7-2 with TRBJ1-1, with 8 bases aligning to TRBD1. This CDR3 is 15 amino acids long. CDR1 and CDR2 from the germline V gene are SGHTA and FQGNSA. The J segment lost 7 bases and the V segment lost 3 bases, leaving 10 bases of the junction unmatched. In DNA form, the CDR3 reads TGTGCCAGCAGCTTGGTTTCCGGGACAGGTGGTGAAGCTTTCTTT. This codes for CASSLVSGTGGEAFF. The full variable domain, completed using reference TRBV7-2 and TRBJ1-1, is GAGVSQSPSNKVTEKGKDVELRCDPISGHTALYWYRQSLGQGLEFLIYFQGNSAPDKSGLPSDRFSAERTGGSVSTLTIQRTQQEDSAVYLCASSLVSGTGGEAFFGQGTRLTVV.

The table lists this clonotype with a few counts. The V call is TRBV12-3 or TRBV12-4, the J call TRBJ2-7; TRBD2 matches at 11 bases. The CDR3 has 16 residues. V shed 2 bases, J shed 7 bases, and the junction held 10 bases outside the gene matches. The DNA of the CDR3 is TGTGCCAGCAGTTTAAGGTTTACTAGCGGGAGTTCTGAGCAGTACTTC. Translated: CASSLRFTSGSSEQYF.